This T cell receptor beta chain was retrieved from a study of blood T cell repertoires in COVID-19. On the study more broadly: Samples representing acute and convalescent COVID-19 were sourced from the United States, Italy and Spain.

Losses at the gene ends were 7 bases for V and 4 bases for J; bases not matched to a gene: 6. The CDR3 is 14 amino acids. Germline assignment: CDR1 MDHEN and CDR2 SYDVKM. Original analysis: Using reference gene primer amplification, nucleated cell counts were estimated. Data came from immunoSEQ multiplex PCR; TCRdb stores just in-frame clones and leaves some out. The V and J calls and the clone size are those of that table, but D and trimming were determined from the DNA. Counted here are about 24,000 clones, about 90% occurring once; the ten biggest clones make up approximately 30%. This chain links TRBV28 with TRBJ2-3, with 9 bases matching TRBD1. Sequencing was done on a sample of peripheral blood. This TCR derives from a man between 65 and 85 years old with active COVID-19. The CDR3 DNA reads TGTGCCAGCACCGCCGGGGACAGGGCAGATACGCAGTATTTT. Protein sequence: CASTAGDRADTQYF.